These 31 T cell receptor beta chains came from one sample sequenced in a study of T cells in Graves' hyperthyroidism and ophthalmopathy. RNA transcripts were the template for amplifying TCR beta CDR3 regions. Primed by the HTBI set, a first-round RT-PCR was run on the TCR CDR3. One entry per CDR3 protein, called by TCRdb with MiXCR from the multiplex PCR reads. The sample consists of roughly 500,000 distinct CDR3 sequences, about 20% of them appearing once. Input material: blood. The receptor set was obtained from a woman between 65 and 79 years old with Graves' ophthalmopathy.

This clonotype has only a few counts. This rearrangement joins TRBV6-2 or TRBV6-3 to TRBJ2-5, with 10 bases matching TRBD2. The germline gives CDR1 MNHEY, CDR2 SVGEGT. The CDR3 runs to 16 residues. V was clipped by 6 bases and J by 1 base; unmatched bases: 8. CDR3: CASSWEAGGLQETQYF. In nucleotides, the CDR3 is TGTGCCAGCAGCTGGGAAGCGGGAGGGCTCCAAGAGACCCAGTACTTC.

This clonotype has a handful of counts. The chain combines TRBV20-1 with TRBJ2-3; 7 positions match TRBD1. After removal of 5 bases from V and 1 base from J, the junction contained 6 bases not matched to a gene. Per the germline V gene, CDR1 is DFQATT and CDR2 is SNEGSKA (reference sequence). This CDR3 is 14 amino acids long. CDR3 sequence (DNA): TGCAGTGCTTTTACAGGGGTGGGCACAGATACGCAGTATTTT. Encoded protein: CSAFTGVGTDTQYF.

The chain carries TRBV19 and TRBJ2-6, with D possibly matching TRBD1 (6 bases). Germline V gene data show CDR1 as LNHDA and CDR2 as SQIVND (reference sequence). V shed 10 bases and J shed 2 bases, with 12 bases lying between them. CDR3 length: 14 amino acids. The DNA for the CDR3 is TGTGCCACCCAGGACAGAACTGGGGCCAACGTCCTGACTTTC. Translated: CATQDRTGANVLTF.

The chain couples TRBV24-1 to TRBJ2-1; 12 nucleotides align to TRBD2. The CDR3 length is 14 residues. Trimming at V came to 12 bases and at J to 6 bases, leaving 8 bases not matched to a gene. Germline CDR1 KGHDR, CDR2 SFDVKD. The CDR3: CAAPTSGSPNEQFF. The CDR3 DNA is TGTGCCGCCCCGACTAGCGGGAGCCCCAATGAGCAGTTCTTC.

This clonotype turned up a few times. This chain joins TRBV29-1 and TRBJ2-7; TRBD2 matches at 9 bases. Germline lookup yields CDR1 SQVTM and CDR2 ANQGSEA. The trim removed 6 bases at V and 0 bases at J, leaving 6 bases unmatched. The CDR3 is 14 residues long. The DNA for the CDR3 is TGCAGCGTCCTCCCTAGCGGGAACTCCTACGAGCAGTACTTC. It codes for CSVLPSGNSYEQYF.

The chain uses TRBV12-3 or TRBV12-4 and TRBJ1-3, with D unclear. Trimming cost V 3 bases and J 0 bases, with 9 bases left between them. The CDR3 covers 15 residues. The CDR3 region is CASSFPSSSGNTIYF. CDR3 in DNA: TGTGCCAGCAGTTTCCCCAGTAGCTCTGGAAACACCATATATTTT.

The gene calls are TRBV28 and TRBJ1-2; TRBD1 might be the D (6 bases). The CDR3 extends over 13 amino acids. From germline, CDR1 is MDHEN and CDR2 SYDVKM. Trimming cost V 11 bases and J 3 bases, with 16 bases left between them. CDR3 in amino acids: CAGAGAHHYGYTF. CDR3 coding DNA: TGTGCCGGCGCAGGGGCGCACCACTATGGCTACACCTTC.

This clonotype was seen a few times. The rearrangement uses TRBV29-1 and TRBJ1-1, with D maybe TRBD1 (6 bases). V was cut by 7 bases and J by 1 base, with 13 bases left in between. This CDR3 is 13 amino acids long. Germline CDR1 and CDR2: SQVTM and ANQGSEA. The CDR3, as DNA: TGCAGCGACCCACAGGGAAAGAACACTGAAGCTTTCTTT. This codes for CSDPQGKNTEAFF.

This clonotype was seen only a few times. The rearrangement links TRBV6-1 to TRBJ2-3; 7 nucleotides line up with TRBD2. Germline V CDR1 and CDR2: MNHNS, SASEGT. The CDR3 totals 15 residues. Trimming took 7 bases from V and 7 from J; bases not matched to a gene: 14. CDR3 nucleotide sequence: TGTGCCAGCACCGAATCGGTGGCGGGAGTCTATACGCAGTATTTT. It translates to CASTESVAGVYTQYF.

In this sample, this clonotype turned up many times. The chain is built from TRBV7-2 and TRBJ2-2; D is unresolved. V was pared by 1 base and J by 5 bases, with 8 bases between. The CDR3 has 14 residues. Germline-derived CDR1 and CDR2 are SGHTA and FQGNSA. In nucleotides, the CDR3 is TGTGCCAGCAGCTTAGATCGGGTTACCGGGGAGCTGTTTTTT. It translates to CASSLDRVTGELFF.

This clonotype turned up a few times. J is TRBJ2-1 and V is TRBV19; D may be TRBD2 (5 bases). The CDR3 runs to 14 residues. Germline V gene lookup returns CDR1 LNHDA and CDR2 SQIVND (reference sequence). V gave up 4 bases and J gave up 7 bases, with 14 bases separating them. CDR3 DNA: TGTGCCAGTAGTAGGGAGCGCGCGTGGAATGAGCAGTTCTTC. This translates into CASSRERAWNEQFF.

This clonotype was recorded a few times. The V and J genes are TRBV20-1 and TRBJ2-5; 7 nucleotides align to TRBD2. The CDR3 covers 14 residues. Germline assignment: CDR1 DFQATT and CDR2 SNEGSKA (reference sequence). V gave up 3 bases and J gave up 2 bases; unmatched junction bases: 6. CDR3 DNA: TGCAGTGCTAGCGAGGGACTACCTCAAGAGACCCAGTACTTC. It codes for CSASEGLPQETQYF.

This clonotype was seen a few times. The chain couples TRBV10-3 to TRBJ2-1, with D possibly being TRBD2 (6 bases). Germline CDR1 and CDR2: ENHRY and SYGVKD. CDR3 length: 15 residues. V was shortened by 3 bases and J by 1 base, with 10 bases between the two germline ends. The CDR3 spells CAISDSGSSYNEQFF. The CDR3 DNA reads as TGTGCCATCAGTGACTCCGGGAGTTCCTACAATGAGCAGTTCTTC.

This clonotype was recorded a few times. Written as DNA, the CDR3 is TGTGCCATCAGTGAGTCTATGGCCGGCACTGAAGCTTTCTTT. This codes for CAISESMAGTEAFF. This chain connects TRBV10-3 to TRBJ1-1; the D is unclear. Germline-derived CDR1 and CDR2 are ENHRY and SYGVKD. Trimming left V 0 bases short and J 4 bases short, with 9 bases between. This CDR3 contains 14 residues.

J is TRBJ2-7 and V is TRBV5-1; maybe TRBD2 (5 bases). This CDR3 contains 14 residues. Per the germline V gene, CDR1 is SGHRS and CDR2 is YFSETQ. V gave up 4 bases and J gave up 6 bases, with 17 bases separating them. CDR3 bases: TGCGCCAGCAGCCCCCGAGCGGACGAGTTCGAGCAGTACTTC. It encodes CASSPRADEFEQYF.

The genes are TRBV24-1 and TRBJ1-4, with TRBD1 matching 8 bases. Looked up from germline, CDR1 is KGHDR and CDR2 is SFDVKD. CDR3 length: 15 residues. V lost 4 bases, J lost 3 bases, and 3 bases stayed unmatched. The CDR3 loop reads CATSESRGPNEKLFF. The CDR3 nucleotides are TGTGCCACCAGTGAATCCAGGGGGCCTAATGAAAAACTGTTTTTT.

The chain couples TRBV7-3 to TRBJ2-1; D assignment may be TRBD1 or TRBD2 (5 bases each). The CDR3 has 17 residues. Trimming took 6 bases from V and 4 from J, leaving 22 bases between them. Looked up from germline, CDR1 is SGHTA and CDR2 is FQGTGA. This CDR3 is CASRRQIRDGKYNEQFF. CDR3 DNA sequence: TGTGCCAGCAGGAGACAAATCCGGGACGGAAAGTACAATGAGCAGTTCTTC. Based on the CDR3 plus reference TRBV7-3 and TRBJ2-1, the full variable domain is GAGVSQTPSNKVTEKGKYVELRCDPISGHTALYWYRQSLGQGPEFLIYFQGTGAADDSGLPNDRFFAVRPEGSVSTLKIQRTERGDSAVYLCASRRQIRDGKYNEQFFGPGTRLTVL.

The sample holds one count of this clonotype. This sequence joins TRBV18 and TRBJ2-7, with 7 bases that match TRBD2. This CDR3 is 15 amino acids long. With V trimmed by 3 bases and J by 2 bases, 7 bases remained unmatched. From germline, CDR1 is KGHSH and CDR2 LQKENI. The CDR3, as DNA: TGTGCCAGCTCACCCCGGCGGGAGTACCCCTACGAGCAGTACTTC. Amino acids: CASSPRREYPYEQYF.

The chain combines TRBV30 with TRBJ1-5; TRBD1 is a possible D gene (5 bases). The CDR3 spans 17 residues. The germline gives CDR1 GTSNPN, CDR2 SVGIG (reference sequence). Trimming took off 2 bases at V and 4 bases at J, with 21 bases between the two ends. The CDR3 nucleotides are TGTGCCTGGAGTTTATTGGCCGGGACTGAGGGGAATCAGCCCCAGCATTTT. Encoded protein: CAWSLLAGTEGNQPQHF.

In its sample, this clonotype was seen many times. This sequence joins TRBV12-3 or TRBV12-4 and TRBJ1-2; D not resolved. This CDR3 spans 13 amino acids. Trimming cost V 6 bases and J 8 bases, with 16 bases left between them. CDR3: CASSPTGLYGYTF. The CDR3 DNA reads TGTGCCAGCAGCCCCACGGGGTTGTACGGCTACACCTTC.

This clonotype has a handful of counts. This chain connects TRBV15 to TRBJ2-1; possibly TRBD1 for D (6 bases). V dropped 4 bases and J dropped 7 bases, with 14 bases sitting between them. CDR1 LNHNV and CDR2 YYDKDF come from the germline V gene (reference sequence). The CDR3 runs 14 residues. The CDR3 loop is CATSKYRESNEQFF. CDR3 nucleotide sequence: TGTGCCACCAGCAAATACAGGGAATCAAATGAGCAGTTCTTC.

This chain joins TRBV6-1 and TRBJ2-5, with D perhaps assigned TRBD1 or TRBD2 (5 bases each). CDR1 and CDR2 from the germline V gene are MNHNS and SASEGT. The CDR3 is 14 residues long. V was pared by 0 bases and J by 8 bases, with 13 bases between. Written as DNA, the CDR3 is TGTGCCAGCAGTGAAGCCGGGACCTCGTCAACCCAGTACTTC. It encodes CASSEAGTSSTQYF.

For this clonotype: A read error may be the cause here, since a much bigger clone is one base away. The V call is TRBV12-3 or TRBV12-4, the J call TRBJ1-5; 7 bases map to TRBD1. The CDR3 sequence is 12 residues long. With 5 bases clipped from V and 11 bases from J, the junction kept 6 bases outside the gene matches. The CDR3 spells CASSPLTGSQHF. As DNA, the CDR3 is TGTGCCAGCAGTCCACTGACAGGGTCCCAGCATTTT.

Concerning this clonotype: This clone may be a read error of a much larger clone one base away. The chain employs TRBV5-1 and TRBJ1-5; no clear D gene. Germline V lookup: CDR1 SGHRS, CDR2 YFSETQ. The CDR3 is 13 residues long. The CDR3 protein is CAGSSGPDQPQHF. The CDR3 coding sequence is TGCGCCGGCAGCTCCGGACCTGATCAGCCCCAGCATTTT.

The chain links TRBV30 to TRBJ2-7, with 9 bases aligning to TRBD1. J gave up 4 bases and V 3 bases, and 7 bases lay outside the gene matches. From germline, CDR1 is GTSNPN and CDR2 SVGIG (reference sequence). The CDR3 has 14 amino acids. Here the CDR3 DNA reads TGTGCCTGGAGACAGGACAGGGGTTCTTACGAGCAGTACTTC. Amino acid sequence: CAWRQDRGSYEQYF. The full variable domain, with the rest looked up from reference TRBV30 and TRBJ2-7, is SQTIHQWPATLVQPVGSPLSLECTVEGTSNPNLYWYRQAAGRGLQLLFYSVGIGQISSEVPQNLSASRPQDRQFILSSKKLLLSDSGFYLCAWRQDRGSYEQYFGPGTRLTVT.

V gene TRBV24-1 combines with J gene TRBJ2-2; 10 nucleotides agree with TRBD1. The CDR3 contains 18 residues. Losses at the gene ends were 4 bases for V and 2 bases for J; bases not matched to a gene: 9. CDR1 KGHDR and CDR2 SFDVKD come from the germline V gene. CDR3 sequence (DNA): TGTGCCACCAGTGAGCCGGGACAGGGGCTTGGTAACACCGGGGAGCTGTTTTTT. It translates to CATSEPGQGLGNTGELFF.

The chain has TRBV5-6 and TRBJ1-1; tentative D call: TRBD1 (5 bases). The germline V and J ends were trimmed by 1 base and 5 bases, with 12 bases remaining between them. The CDR3 totals 14 residues. CDR1 and CDR2 (germline): SGHDT, YYEEEE. This chain's CDR3 is CASSLLQAGTEAFF. The DNA for the CDR3 is TGTGCCAGCAGCTTGTTACAGGCGGGTACTGAAGCTTTCTTT.

This clonotype was seen only a few times. The genes are TRBV12-3 or TRBV12-4 and TRBJ1-2, with D possibly matching TRBD1 (6 bases). The ends were cut back, 3 bases at V and 8 bases at J, with 13 bases in the middle. CDR3 length equals 13 residues. The CDR3 DNA follows: TGTGCCAGCAGTTTGTCCCGGGGGCAGGGCTACACCTTC. Its protein product is CASSLSRGQGYTF.

To note about this clonotype: It may be a read error: a sequence one base away is much more abundant. J is TRBJ2-1 and V is TRBV5-1, with D possibly being TRBD2 (5 bases). V gave up 4 bases and J gave up 3 bases, with 11 bases separating them. CDR1 is SGHRS, CDR2 YFSETQ, per germline. The CDR3 is made up of 14 amino acids. The CDR3 reads CASSLDGIYNEQFF. CDR3 coding DNA: TGCGCCAGCAGCCTGGACGGGATCTACAATGAGCAGTTCTTC.

About this clonotype itself: A much larger clone differs by one base, so this may be a read error. The J gene is TRBJ2-7, the V gene TRBV12-3 or TRBV12-4; 8 nucleotides line up with TRBD2. The CDR3 is 15 amino acids. Trimming at V came to 2 bases and at J to 7 bases, leaving 10 bases not matched to a gene. The CDR3 spells CASSLFRGGAREQYF. In DNA form, the CDR3 reads TGTGCCAGCAGTTTATTTCGGGGGGGGGCCAGGGAGCAGTACTTC.

V usage is TRBV12-3 or TRBV12-4 and J usage is TRBJ2-7; the D call may be TRBD1 or TRBD2 (8 bases each). Trimming removed 2 bases at V and 3 bases at J, with 23 bases between. This CDR3 region has 18 residues. This CDR3 is CASSLFWGQAGTSYEQYF. The DNA of the CDR3 is TGTGCCAGCAGTTTATTTTGGGGACAGGCCGGGACTAGCTACGAGCAGTACTTC.